Each of the 14 T cell receptor beta chains below was sequenced from the same sample in a study of T cell clonality in common variable immunodeficiency. Clones were read by immunoSEQ multiplex PCR, and TCRdb kept only the in-frame ones, dropping some. In total the sample includes 45,000 to 55,000 clones, none of them seen once. What was sequenced was peripheral blood mononuclear cells. These receptors came from a person aged 18 to 75 in good health.

Many counts were recorded for this clone. The read ends 3 residues shy of where the CDR3 ends; the end is completed using the germline J gene. The V gene is TRBV18, the J gene TRBJ1-1; D gene uncertain. This CDR3 has 17 amino acids. Germline CDR1 and CDR2: KGHSH and LQKENI. V was shortened by 3 bases and J by 1 base, with 18 bases between the two germline ends. The DNA read from the CDR3 is TGTGCCAGCTCACCGGTTTTTTGGTCAGGCAAGAACACTGAA. Translated, it gives CASSPVFWSGKNTE. From start to end, the CDR3 is CASSPVFWSGKNTEAFF. The entire variable domain, with the rest obtained from reference TRBV18 and TRBJ1-1, is as follows: NAGVMQNPRHLVRRRGQEARLRCSPMKGHSHVYWYRQLPEEGLKFMVYLQKENIIDESGMPKERFSAEFPKEGPSILRIQQVVRGDSAAYFCASSPVFWSGKNTEAFFGQGTRLTVV.

This clone came up many times. The CDR3 end lies 3 residues beyond the end of the read and is filled in from the germline J gene. The chain is built from TRBV2 and TRBJ2-1, with 10 bases identical to TRBD2. The CDR3 has 14 residues. Germline V gene lookup returns CDR1 SNHLY and CDR2 FYNNEI. After removal of 11 bases from V and 8 bases from J, the junction contained 12 bases not matched to a gene. The CDR3 loop reads CADRAGGPRYEQFF. The sequenced CDR3 bases are TGTGCCGATCGAGCGGGAGGGCCTCGATATGAG.

The table lists this clone with many counts. The sequence runs out 3 residues before the end of the CDR3; the remainder is reconstructed from the germline J gene. The J gene is TRBJ1-5, the V gene TRBV19; D uncertain. Looked up from germline, CDR1 is LNHDA and CDR2 is SQIVND (reference sequence). The ends were cut back, 2 bases at V and 1 base at J, with 18 bases in the middle. The CDR3 contains 18 residues. The CDR3 is CASSIRVRHPTSNQPQHF. The CDR3 DNA, read in part, is TGTGCCAGTAGTATAAGGGTGAGACACCCCACAAGCAATCAGCCC.

This clone was picked up a small number of times. Read coverage stops 3 residues before the CDR3 terminus; the germline J gene supplies the remainder. The chain links TRBV7-9 to TRBJ1-1, with D unclear. The V gene lost 5 bases and the J gene lost 5 bases, with 9 bases spanning the gap. CDR1 is SEHNR and CDR2 is FQNEAQ in the germline V gene (reference sequence). This CDR3 region has 12 residues. This CDR3 is CASSRAGTEAFF. The DNA read from the CDR3 is TGTGCCAGCAGCCGGGCGGGTACTGAA.

This clone has at least ten counts. The read halts 3 residues ahead of the CDR3 end, with the missing end drawn from the germline J gene. The chain joins TRBV18 to TRBJ1-2, with D uncertain. The CDR3 is made up of 15 amino acids. V was shortened by 3 bases and J by 2 bases, with 13 bases between the two germline ends. CDR1 and CDR2 (germline): KGHSH, LQKENI. CDR3 bases read: TGTGCCAGCTCACCGGGTGTGCTGACAAACTATGGC. It translates to CASSPGVLTNYG. The whole CDR3 reads CASSPGVLTNYGYTF.

In its sample, this clone was seen many times. Read sequence stops 3 residues before the CDR3 end, and the germline J gene provides the missing end. The chain is built from TRBV9 and TRBJ2-7; D perhaps matches TRBD1 (5 bases). The CDR3 consists of 14 residues. The germline CDR1 and CDR2 sequences are SGDLS and YYNGEE. V shed 0 bases and J shed 0 bases, with 7 bases lying between them. CDR3 DNA (partial): TGTGCCAGCAGCGTAGGGACAAACTCCTACGAG. Translation gives CASSVGTNSYE. The whole CDR3 reads CASSVGTNSYEQYF. The full variable domain, rest sourced from reference TRBV9 and TRBJ2-7, is DSGVTQTPKHLITATGQRVTLRCSPRSGDLSVYWYQQSLDQGLQFLIQYYNGEERAKGNILERFSAQQFPDLHSELNLSSLELGDSALYFCASSVGTNSYEQYFGPGTRLTVT.

Turning to this clone: The read finishes 3 residues shy of the CDR3 end, and the germline J gene is used to complete it. This chain connects TRBV18 to TRBJ1-5, with D perhaps TRBD1 (5 bases). The germline gives CDR1 KGHSH, CDR2 LQKENI. V was pared by 5 bases and J by 3 bases, with 11 bases between. This CDR3 is 14 amino acids long. The DNA read from the CDR3 is TGTGCCAGCTCAAACCAGGGAAACAATCAGCCC. The encoded protein is CASSNQGNNQP. The whole CDR3 is CASSNQGNNQPQHF.

This clone showed up many times. The read terminates 3 residues before the CDR3 end, so the remaining end is supplied by the germline J gene. The chain has TRBV12-3 or TRBV12-4 and TRBJ2-3; TRBD2 is a possible D gene (5 bases). V lost 0 bases, J lost 2 bases, and 18 bases lay in between. This CDR3 has 18 amino acids. CDR3 region: CASSLAAEAMFFTDTQYF. The sequenced CDR3 bases are TGTGCCAGCAGTTTAGCAGCGGAGGCGATGTTCTTCACAGATACG.

Note on this clone: The CDR3 end is not reached by the read, which stops 3 residues before it; the germline J gene fills it in. The chain uses TRBV20-1 and TRBJ2-1; D not certain. Trimming left V 3 bases short and J 8 bases short, with 11 bases between. CDR3 length equals 12 residues. Germline V gene data show CDR1 as DFQATT and CDR2 as SNEGSKA (reference sequence). This CDR3 is CSASPNADEQFF. Partial CDR3 DNA: TGCAGTGCTAGCCCGAATGCGGATGAG.

This clone appeared a few times. Sequencing ends 3 residues short of the CDR3 end; the germline J gene provides the rest. The chain has TRBV19 and TRBJ2-5, with TRBD1 matching 10 bases. Germline CDR1 is LNHDA and CDR2 is SQIVND (reference sequence). The CDR3 consists of 13 residues. With 3 bases clipped from V and 7 bases from J, the junction kept 2 bases outside the gene matches. CDR3 protein: CASSMGQGMTQYF. The CDR3 DNA, read in part, is TGTGCCAGTAGTATGGGACAGGGGATGACC.

This clone has a count of ten or more. The DNA ends 3 residues before the CDR3 does, and the rest of the CDR3 is filled in from the germline J gene. The chain recombines TRBV5-1 with TRBJ2-7; 9 nucleotides line up with TRBD1. From germline, CDR1 is SGHRS and CDR2 YFSETQ. The CDR3 has 15 residues. V lost 5 bases, J lost 5 bases, and 11 bases stayed unmatched. The CDR3 protein is CASSLTGQGSHEQYF. The sequenced part of the CDR3 DNA is TGCGCCAGCAGTCTAACGGGACAGGGTTCCCACGAG.

This clone was observed many times. The read stops 3 residues short of the end of the CDR3; the missing end is completed from the germline J gene. The rearrangement uses TRBV7-3 and TRBJ1-2; no definite D call. The CDR3 consists of 16 residues. Per the germline V gene, CDR1 is SGHTA and CDR2 is FQGTGA. Trimming removed 0 bases from V and 2 bases from J, with 13 bases in between. The CDR3 spells CASSLTGGSLNYGYTF. The part of the CDR3 DNA that was read is TGTGCCAGCAGCTTAACAGGCGGGAGCCTAAACTATGGC.

This clone has a count of ten or more. The read is 3 residues too short to cover the CDR3 end, so that end is filled in from the germline J gene. The chain couples TRBV29-1 to TRBJ2-1; 7 bases fit TRBD1. Losses at the gene ends were 7 bases for V and 6 bases for J; bases not matched to a gene: 9. Germline-derived CDR1 and CDR2 are SQVTM and ANQGSEA. The CDR3 sequence is 13 residues long. CDR3 DNA (partial): TGCAGCGGAGAGACAGGGTCGCCCAATGAG. Encoded protein: CSGETGSPNE. The entire CDR3 protein reads CSGETGSPNEQFF.

This clone was seen many times. Read coverage stops 3 residues before the CDR3 terminus; the germline J gene supplies the remainder. J is TRBJ1-5 and V is TRBV20-1; tentatively, D is TRBD1 (5 bases). Germline V gene sequence: CDR1 DFQATT, CDR2 SNEGSKA (reference sequence). This CDR3 contains 14 residues. The CDR3 DNA, read in part, is TGCAGTGCTAGAGATATGAGGGGAAACAGCCCC. It encodes CSARDMRGNSP. The whole CDR3 is CSARDMRGNSPQHF.